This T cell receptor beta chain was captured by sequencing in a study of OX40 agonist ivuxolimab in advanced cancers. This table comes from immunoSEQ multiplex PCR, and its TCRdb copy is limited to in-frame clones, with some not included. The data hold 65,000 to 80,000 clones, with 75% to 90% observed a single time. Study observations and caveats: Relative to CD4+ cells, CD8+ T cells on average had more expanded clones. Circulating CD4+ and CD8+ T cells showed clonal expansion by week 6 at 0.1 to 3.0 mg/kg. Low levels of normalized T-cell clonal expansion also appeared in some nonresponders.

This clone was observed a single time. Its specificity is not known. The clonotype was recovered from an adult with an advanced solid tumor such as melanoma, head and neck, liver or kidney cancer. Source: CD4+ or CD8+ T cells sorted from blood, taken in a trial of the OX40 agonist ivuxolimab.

The CDR3 DNA reads as TGTGCCAGCAGTTACTCAAACAGGGGGTACAATGAGCAGTTCTTC. Protein: CASSYSNRGYNEQFF. The chain employs TRBV6-5 and TRBJ2-1; TRBD1 matches 8 bases. This CDR3 contains 15 residues. Trimming at V came to 0 bases and at J to 4 bases, leaving 2 bases not matched to a gene. Germline values: CDR1 MNHEY, CDR2 SVGAGI.